The following is a TCR beta chain sequence with its context. The record originates from a study of blood T cell repertoires in COVID-19. About the research overall: The cDNA or gDNA used as material had been derived from T cells, B-cell-depleted T cells, or PBMCs.

Sequenced by immunoSEQ multiplex PCR; TCRdb stores in-frame clones only, minus some. Of about 340,000 clones listed, less than 90% are singletons. The sequencing sample was made of peripheral blood. This sequence originates from a woman in her sixties with COVID-19, enrolled during active disease.

This CDR3 reads CASSPAGTSRGNEQFF. The CDR3 bases are TGTGCCAGCAGCCCGGCCGGGACTAGCAGGGGCAATGAGCAGTTCTTC. The chain uses TRBV5-6 and TRBJ2-1; 9 bases align to TRBD2. The J segment lost 6 bases and the V segment lost 4 bases, leaving 11 bases of the junction unmatched. The germline gives CDR1 SGHDT, CDR2 YYEEEE. This CDR3 spans 16 amino acids.